This T cell receptor beta chain was obtained from a study of T cells in Graves' hyperthyroidism and ophthalmopathy. RNA transcripts provided the source from which TCR beta CDR3 regions were amplified. An initial round of RT-PCR targeting the TCR CDR3 relied on the HTBI primer set. TCRdb reanalysed the multiplex PCR reads using MiXCR and keeps one entry per CDR3 protein. The profile covers over 550,000 distinct CDR3 sequences, with over 15% appearing a single time and under 20% taken by the ten largest. This clonotype came up many times. Sequences were obtained from blood. This TCR came from a woman aged 18-29 years with Graves' hyperthyroidism.

CDR3 in DNA: TGCAGCGCTCTGGGGGATCCCTACGAGCAGTACTTC. Its protein product is CSALGDPYEQYF. The genes are TRBV29-1 and TRBJ2-7; TRBD1 or TRBD2 may be the D gene (5 bases each). The CDR3 length is 12 residues. Germline V gene lookup returns CDR1 SQVTM and CDR2 ANQGSEA. The ends were cut back, 7 bases at V and 2 bases at J, with 12 bases in the middle.